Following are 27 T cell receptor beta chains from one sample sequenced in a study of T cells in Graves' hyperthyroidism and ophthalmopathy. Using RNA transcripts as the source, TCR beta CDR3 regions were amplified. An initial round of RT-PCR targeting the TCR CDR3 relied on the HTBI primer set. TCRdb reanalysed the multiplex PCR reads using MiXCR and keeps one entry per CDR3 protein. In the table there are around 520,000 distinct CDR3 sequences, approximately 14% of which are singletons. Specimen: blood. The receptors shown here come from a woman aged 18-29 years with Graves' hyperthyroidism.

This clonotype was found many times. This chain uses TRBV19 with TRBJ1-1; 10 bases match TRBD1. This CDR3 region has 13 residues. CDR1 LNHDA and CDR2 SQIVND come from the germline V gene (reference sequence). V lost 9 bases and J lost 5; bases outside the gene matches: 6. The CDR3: CASDRGRGTEAFF. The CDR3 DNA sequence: TGTGCCAGCGACAGGGGGCGAGGGACTGAAGCTTTCTTT. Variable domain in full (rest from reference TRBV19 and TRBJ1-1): DGGITQSPKYLFRKEGQNVTLSCEQNLNHDAMYWYRQDPGQGLRLIYYSQIVNDFQKGDIAEGYSVSREKKESFPLTVTSAQKNPTAFYLCASDRGRGTEAFFGQGTRLTVV.

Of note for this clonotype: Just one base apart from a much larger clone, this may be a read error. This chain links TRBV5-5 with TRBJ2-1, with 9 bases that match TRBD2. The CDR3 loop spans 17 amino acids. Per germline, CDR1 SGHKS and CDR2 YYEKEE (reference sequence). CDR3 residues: CASSLARRLAEGNEQIF. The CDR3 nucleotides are TGTGCCAGCAGCTTGGCAAGGCGACTAGCGGAAGGGAATGAGCAGATCTTC.

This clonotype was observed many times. CDR3 coding DNA: TGTGCCAGCAGTGTGACTAGCGGGAGAAATGAGCAGTTCTTC. Its translation is CASSVTSGRNEQFF. This chain links TRBV2 with TRBJ2-1; 12 positions match TRBD2. CDR1 and CDR2 (germline): SNHLY, FYNNEI. This CDR3 is built from 14 residues. Trimming at V came to 4 bases and at J to 7 bases, leaving 2 bases not matched to a gene. Filled out from reference TRBV2 and TRBJ2-1, the complete variable domain reads EPEVTQTPSHQVTQMGQEVILRCVPISNHLYFYWYRQILGQKVEFLVSFYNNEISEKSEIFDDQFSVERPDGSNFTLKIRSTKLEDSAMYFCASSVTSGRNEQFFGPGTRLTVL.

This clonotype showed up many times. In DNA form, the CDR3 reads TGTGCCAGCAGTTTTTCCTGGGGTCAGCCCCAGCATTTT. Amino acid sequence: CASSFSWGQPQHF. The chain employs TRBV12-3 or TRBV12-4 and TRBJ1-5; D gene ambiguous. The CDR3 length is 13 residues. V dropped 3 bases and J dropped 6 bases, with 9 bases sitting between them.

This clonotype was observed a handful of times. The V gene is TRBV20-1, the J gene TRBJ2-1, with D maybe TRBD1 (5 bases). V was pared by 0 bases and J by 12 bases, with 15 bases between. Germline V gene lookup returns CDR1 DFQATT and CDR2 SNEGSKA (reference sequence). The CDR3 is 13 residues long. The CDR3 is CSARDELDTWQFF. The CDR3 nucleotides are TGCAGTGCTAGAGATGAACTGGACACCTGGCAGTTCTTC.

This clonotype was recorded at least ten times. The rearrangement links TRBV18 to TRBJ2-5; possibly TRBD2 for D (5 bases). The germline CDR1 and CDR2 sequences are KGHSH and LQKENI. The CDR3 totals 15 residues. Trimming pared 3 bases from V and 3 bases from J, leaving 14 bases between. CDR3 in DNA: TGTGCCAGCTCACCTCAACGGACCGGGGAAGAGACCCAGTACTTC. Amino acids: CASSPQRTGEETQYF.

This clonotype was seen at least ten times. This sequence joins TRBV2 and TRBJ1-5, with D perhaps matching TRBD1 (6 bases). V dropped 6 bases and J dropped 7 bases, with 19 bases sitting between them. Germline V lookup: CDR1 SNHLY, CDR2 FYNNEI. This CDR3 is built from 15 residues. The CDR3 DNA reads TGTGCCAGCAGGAGCGGAACAGGGCGCGGGCAGCCCCAGCATTTT. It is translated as CASRSGTGRGQPQHF.

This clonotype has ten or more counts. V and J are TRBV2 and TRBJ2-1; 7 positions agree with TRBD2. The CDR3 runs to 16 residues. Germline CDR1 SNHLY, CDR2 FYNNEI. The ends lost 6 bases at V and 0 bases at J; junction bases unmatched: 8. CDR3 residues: CASRLKAGSSYNEQFF. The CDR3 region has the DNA TGTGCCAGCAGACTAAAAGCGGGAAGCTCCTACAATGAGCAGTTCTTC.

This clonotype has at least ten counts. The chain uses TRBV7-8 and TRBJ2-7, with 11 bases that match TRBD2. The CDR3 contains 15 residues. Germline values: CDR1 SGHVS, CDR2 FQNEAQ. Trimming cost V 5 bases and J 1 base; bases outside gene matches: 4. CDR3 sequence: CASSKTSGMSYEQYF. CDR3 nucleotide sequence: TGTGCCAGCAGCAAGACTAGCGGGATGTCCTACGAGCAGTACTTC.

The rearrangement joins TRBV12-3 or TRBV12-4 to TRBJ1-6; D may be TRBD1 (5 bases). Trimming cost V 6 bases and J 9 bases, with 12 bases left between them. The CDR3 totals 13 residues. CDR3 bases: TGTGCCAGCAGAGTGGGAGGGACTTCACCCCTCCACTTT. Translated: CASRVGGTSPLHF.

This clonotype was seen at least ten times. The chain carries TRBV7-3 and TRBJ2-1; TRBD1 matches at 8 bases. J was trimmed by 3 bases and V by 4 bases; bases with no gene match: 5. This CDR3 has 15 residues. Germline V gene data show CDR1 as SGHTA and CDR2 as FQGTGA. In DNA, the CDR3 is TGTGCCAGCAGCTCTATGGGACAGGACTACAATGAGCAGTTCTTC. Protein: CASSSMGQDYNEQFF.

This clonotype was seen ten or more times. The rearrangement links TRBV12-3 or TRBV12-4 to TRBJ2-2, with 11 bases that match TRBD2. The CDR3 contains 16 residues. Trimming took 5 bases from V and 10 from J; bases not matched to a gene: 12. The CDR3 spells CASSIRLAGLPEELFF. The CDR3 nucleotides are TGTGCCAGCAGTATAAGACTAGCGGGGTTACCCGAGGAGCTGTTTTTT.

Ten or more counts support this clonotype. CDR3 region: CASSLGRGQGETQYF. The CDR3 DNA sequence: TGTGCCAGCAGCTTAGGTAGAGGGCAGGGAGAGACCCAGTACTTC. The chain carries TRBV5-4 and TRBJ2-5; the D gene could be TRBD1 or TRBD2 (5 bases each). Germline V CDR1 and CDR2: SGHNT, YYREEE (reference sequence). The CDR3 has 15 amino acids. Trimming pared 2 bases from V and 4 bases from J, leaving 15 bases between. Supplemented by reference TRBV5-4 and TRBJ2-5, the full variable domain reads ETGVTQSPTHLIKTRGQQVTLRCSSQSGHNTVSWYQQALGQGPQFIFQYYREEENGRGNFPPRFSGLQFPNYSSELNVNALELDDSALYLCASSLGRGQGETQYFGPGTRLLVL.

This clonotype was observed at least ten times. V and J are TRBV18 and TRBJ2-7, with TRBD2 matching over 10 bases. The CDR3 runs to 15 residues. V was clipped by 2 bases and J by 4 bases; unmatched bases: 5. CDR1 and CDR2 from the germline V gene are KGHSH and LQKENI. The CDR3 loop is CASSPGSGRVYEQYV. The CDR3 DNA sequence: TGTGCCAGCTCACCAGGAAGCGGGAGGGTTTACGAGCAGTACGTC.

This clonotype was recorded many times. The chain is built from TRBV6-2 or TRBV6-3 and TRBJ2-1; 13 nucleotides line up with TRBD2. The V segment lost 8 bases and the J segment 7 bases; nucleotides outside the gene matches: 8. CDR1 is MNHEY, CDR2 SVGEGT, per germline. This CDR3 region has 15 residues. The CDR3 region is CASRKWTSGRNEQFF. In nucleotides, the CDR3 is TGTGCCAGCCGGAAGTGGACTAGCGGGAGAAATGAGCAGTTCTTC.

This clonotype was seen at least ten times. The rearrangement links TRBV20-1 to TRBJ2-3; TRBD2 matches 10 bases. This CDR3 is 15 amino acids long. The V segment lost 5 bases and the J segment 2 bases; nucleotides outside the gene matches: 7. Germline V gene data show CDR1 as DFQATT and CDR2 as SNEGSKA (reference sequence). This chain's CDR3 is CSALGTSEPTDTQYF. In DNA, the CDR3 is TGCAGTGCTCTAGGGACTAGCGAACCCACAGATACGCAGTATTTT.

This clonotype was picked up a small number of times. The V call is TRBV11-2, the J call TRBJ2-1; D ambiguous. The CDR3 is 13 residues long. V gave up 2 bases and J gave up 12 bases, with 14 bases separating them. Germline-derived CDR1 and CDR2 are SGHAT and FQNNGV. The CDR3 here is CASSLLFSPGQFF. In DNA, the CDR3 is TGTGCCAGCAGCTTACTTTTCTCCCCGGGGCAGTTCTTC.

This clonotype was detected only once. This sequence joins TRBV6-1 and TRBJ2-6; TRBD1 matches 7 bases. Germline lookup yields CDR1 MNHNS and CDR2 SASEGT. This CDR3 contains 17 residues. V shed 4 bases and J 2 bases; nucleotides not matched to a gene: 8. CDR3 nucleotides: TGTGCCAGCAGTGCGCGACAGGGATTGGCTGGGGCCAACGTCCTGACTTTC. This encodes CASSARQGLAGANVLTF.

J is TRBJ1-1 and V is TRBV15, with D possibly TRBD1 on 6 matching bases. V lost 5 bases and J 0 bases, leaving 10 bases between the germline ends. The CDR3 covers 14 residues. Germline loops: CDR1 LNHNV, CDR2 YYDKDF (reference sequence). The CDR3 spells CATSRGGMNTEAFF. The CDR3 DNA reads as TGTGCCACCAGCCGGGGGGGCATGAACACTGAAGCTTTCTTT. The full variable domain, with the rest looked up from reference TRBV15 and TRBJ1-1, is DAMVIQNPRYQVTQFGKPVTLSCSQTLNHNVMYWYQQKSSQAPKLLFHYYDKDFNNEADTPDNFQSRRPNTSFCFLDIRSPGLGDTAMYLCATSRGGMNTEAFFGQGTRLTVV.

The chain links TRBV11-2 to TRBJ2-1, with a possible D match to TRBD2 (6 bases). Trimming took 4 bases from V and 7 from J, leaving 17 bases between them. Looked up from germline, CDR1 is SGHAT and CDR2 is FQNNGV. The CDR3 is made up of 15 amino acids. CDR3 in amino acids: CASSSTRELHNEQFF. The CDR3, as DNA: TGTGCCAGCAGCTCCACCCGGGAGCTACATAATGAGCAGTTCTTC.

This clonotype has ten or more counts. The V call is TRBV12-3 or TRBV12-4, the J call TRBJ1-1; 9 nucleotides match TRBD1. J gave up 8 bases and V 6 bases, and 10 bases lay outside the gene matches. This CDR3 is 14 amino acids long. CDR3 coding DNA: TGTGCCAGCAGGGAAGAACAGGGGGCGTACGAAGCTTTCTTT. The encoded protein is CASREEQGAYEAFF.

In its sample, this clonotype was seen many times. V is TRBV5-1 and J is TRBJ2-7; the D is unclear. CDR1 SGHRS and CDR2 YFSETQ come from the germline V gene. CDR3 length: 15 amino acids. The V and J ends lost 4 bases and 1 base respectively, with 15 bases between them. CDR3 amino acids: CASSPSTFQSYEQYF. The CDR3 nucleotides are TGCGCCAGCAGCCCCTCCACCTTCCAGTCCTACGAGCAGTACTTC.

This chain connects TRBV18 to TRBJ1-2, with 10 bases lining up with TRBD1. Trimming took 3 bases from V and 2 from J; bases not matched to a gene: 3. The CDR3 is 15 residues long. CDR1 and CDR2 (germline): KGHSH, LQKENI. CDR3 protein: CASSPEGQGNYGYTF. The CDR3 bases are TGTGCCAGCTCACCGGAGGGACAGGGGAACTATGGCTACACCTTC.

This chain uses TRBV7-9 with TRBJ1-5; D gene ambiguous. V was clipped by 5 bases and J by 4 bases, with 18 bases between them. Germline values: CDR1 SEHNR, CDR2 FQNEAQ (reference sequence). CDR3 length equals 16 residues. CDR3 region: CASSPGDFRTNQPQHF. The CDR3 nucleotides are TGTGCCAGCAGCCCAGGAGATTTCCGCACTAATCAGCCCCAGCATTTT.

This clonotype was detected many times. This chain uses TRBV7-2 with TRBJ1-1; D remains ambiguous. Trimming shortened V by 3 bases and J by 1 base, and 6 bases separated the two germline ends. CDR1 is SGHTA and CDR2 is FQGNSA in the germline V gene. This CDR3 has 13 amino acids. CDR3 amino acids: CASSFQANTEAFF. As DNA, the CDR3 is TGTGCCAGCAGCTTCCAGGCGAACACTGAAGCTTTCTTT.

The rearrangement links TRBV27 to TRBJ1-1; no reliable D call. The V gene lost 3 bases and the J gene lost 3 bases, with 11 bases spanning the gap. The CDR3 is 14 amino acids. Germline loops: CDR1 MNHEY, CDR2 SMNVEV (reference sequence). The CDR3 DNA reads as TGTGCCAGCAGTTTGGGAGTTACCGACACTGAAGCTTTCTTT. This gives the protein CASSLGVTDTEAFF.

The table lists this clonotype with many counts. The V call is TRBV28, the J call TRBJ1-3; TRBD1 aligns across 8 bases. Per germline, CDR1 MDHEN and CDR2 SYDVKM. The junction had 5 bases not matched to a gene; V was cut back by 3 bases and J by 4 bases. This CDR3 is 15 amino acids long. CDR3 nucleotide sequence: TGTGCCAGCAGTTTCAGGACAGGGTGGGGAAACACCATATATTTT. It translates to CASSFRTGWGNTIYF.